This TCR beta chain was sequenced during a study of blood T cell repertoires in COVID-19. Study context: Sites across the United States, Italy and Spain contributed samples from acute and convalescent COVID-19. T cells, B-cell-depleted T cells, or PBMCs provided the cDNA or gDNA that served as material.

The CDR3 runs to 16 residues. Trimming took off 1 base at V and 2 bases at J, with 12 bases between the two ends. Germline V CDR1 and CDR2: MGHDK, SYGVNS. TCRdb keeps only in-frame clones here, not all; method: immunoSEQ multiplex PCR. The table has 25,000 to 30,000 clones, under 85% seen once. This TCR derives from a man in his 70s with acute or convalescent COVID-19. The sequencing input was peripheral blood. This chain connects TRBV25-1 to TRBJ1-5, with D perhaps matching TRBD1 (6 bases). CDR3 protein: CASSEWAGDGNQPQHF. As DNA, the CDR3 is TGTGCCAGCAGTGAATGGGCAGGGGATGGCAATCAGCCCCAGCATTTT.